The 22 T cell receptor beta chains presented below share a single source sample, sequenced in a study of molecular identifiers for immune sequencing clone quantification. Each CDR3 protein gets one entry after TCRdb re-called the PCR reads with MiXCR. The data hold about 500,000 distinct CDR3 sequences, with about 22% observed a single time. Sequencing input: naive CD8+ T cells from blood, with Jurkat cell RNA spiked in. The subset was: FACS-sorted CD8+CD4-CCR7+CD45RA+ naive T cells. Receptor source: a human donor in good health. Some libraries in this study had Jurkat cell RNA spiked in.

The table lists this clonotype with many counts. The rearrangement links TRBV25-1 to TRBJ2-3; D perhaps matches TRBD1 (6 bases). Germline CDR1 MGHDK, CDR2 SYGVNS. The CDR3 totals 17 residues. V lost 0 bases and J 3 bases, leaving 16 bases between the germline ends. The DNA of the CDR3 is TGTGCCAGCAGTGAATATGGGACAACTACGTGGACAGATACGCAGTATTTT. It is translated as CASSEYGTTTWTDTQYF.

This clonotype showed up many times. This chain connects TRBV12-3 or TRBV12-4 to TRBJ1-1, with D possibly matching TRBD1 (5 bases). This CDR3 is 15 amino acids long. Trimming stripped 3 bases from V and 2 bases from J, with 13 bases between. CDR3 protein: CASSLTERLNTEAFF. Written as DNA, the CDR3 is TGTGCCAGCAGTTTGACAGAGAGGCTAAACACTGAAGCTTTCTTT.

This clonotype was detected a few times. The chain recombines TRBV2 with TRBJ2-5; possibly TRBD2 for D (5 bases). Germline assignment: CDR1 SNHLY and CDR2 FYNNEI. The CDR3 covers 13 residues. The V gene lost 6 bases and the J gene lost 5 bases, with 13 bases spanning the gap. The CDR3 nucleotides read TGTGCCAGCAGATCGCCCTCGGGGGAGACCCAGTACTTC. This codes for CASRSPSGETQYF.

This clonotype has more than one count but fewer than ten. This chain joins TRBV11-2 and TRBJ2-3; 7 bases match TRBD2. J gave up 4 bases and V 8 bases, and 6 bases lay outside the gene matches. The V gene's germline CDR1 is SGHAT and CDR2 FQNNGV. The CDR3 extends over 13 amino acids. In DNA form, the CDR3 reads TGTGCCAGCCGGCGGGAGCTGGCAGATACGCAGTATTTT. This translates into CASRRELADTQYF.

In its sample, this clonotype was seen many times. The CDR3 loop is CASSSGPGDMLREQYF. CDR3 in DNA: TGTGCCAGCAGCTCCGGCCCAGGGGATATGCTACGGGAGCAGTACTTC. This chain links TRBV5-6 with TRBJ2-7; perhaps TRBD1 as D (6 bases). The V end lost 3 bases, the J end lost 7 bases, and 23 bases lay between the germline ends. CDR3 length equals 16 residues. Per germline, CDR1 SGHDT and CDR2 YYEEEE.

This clonotype was counted a single time. The junction shows a germline mismatch at one end, possibly a read error. The chain couples TRBV11-2 to TRBJ2-6, with 7 bases fitting TRBD1. This CDR3 spans 16 amino acids. CDR1 and CDR2 (germline): SGHAT, FQNNGV. DNA for the CDR3: TGTGCCAGCAGCATGATAGACAGGGCCGGGGCCAGCGTCCTGACTTTC. Its translation: CASSMIDRAGASVLTF.

This clonotype was seen a handful of times. The CDR3 coding sequence is TGTGCCAGCAGCCAACAGGGGTCTGGAAACACCATATATTTT. Translating gives CASSQQGSGNTIYF. The V call is TRBV3-1, the J call TRBJ1-3; tentative D call: TRBD1 (6 bases). The CDR3 is 14 amino acids. Trimming pared 2 bases from V and 1 base from J, leaving 6 bases between. Germline V gives CDR1 LGHDT, CDR2 YNNKEL (reference sequence).

There are many counts of this clonotype. This rearrangement joins TRBV2 to TRBJ1-1; D not resolved. This CDR3 comprises 16 residues. CDR1 SNHLY and CDR2 FYNNEI come from the germline V gene. Trimming shortened V by 2 bases and J by 1 base, and 14 bases separated the two germline ends. CDR3 amino acids: CASSETQRYKNTEAFF. The CDR3 DNA reads TGTGCCAGCAGTGAAACTCAGAGATACAAGAACACTGAAGCTTTCTTT.

This clonotype was picked up many times. The chain couples TRBV4-3 to TRBJ2-7; 7 bases line up with TRBD2. CDR3 length equals 15 residues. Germline values: CDR1 LGHNA, CDR2 YSLEER. V dropped 2 bases and J dropped 1; count of bases not matched to a gene: 5. The CDR3 here is CASSQSRGYSYEQYF. The CDR3 bases are TGCGCCAGCAGCCAATCGCGGGGGTATTCCTACGAGCAGTACTTC.

This rearrangement joins TRBV20-1 to TRBJ2-2; TRBD2 matches 8 bases. V shed 6 bases and J 1 base; nucleotides not matched to a gene: 7. The CDR3 runs 15 residues. The germline CDR1 and CDR2 sequences are DFQATT and SNEGSKA (reference sequence). CDR3 in amino acids: CSAPLAGLNTGELFF. For the CDR3, the DNA is TGCAGTGCCCCCTTAGCGGGACTGAACACCGGGGAGCTGTTTTTT.

Regarding this clonotype: The germline gene is not matched at one end of the junction; a read error may be the cause. The chain is built from TRBV4-3 and TRBJ2-1; tentative D call: TRBD1 (6 bases). CDR3 size: 16 residues. Per germline, CDR1 LGHNA and CDR2 YSLEER. CDR3 protein: CASSQEGASWDNDQFF. Here the CDR3 DNA reads TGCGCCAGCAGCCAAGAGGGGGCCTCATGGGACAATGATCAGTTCTTC.

This clonotype has at least ten counts. This chain connects TRBV19 to TRBJ2-6; D is ambiguous. The CDR3 length is 15 residues. The germline gives CDR1 LNHDA, CDR2 SQIVND (reference sequence). Between the trimmed V and J ends, which lost 7 bases and 2 bases, there was a span of 12 bases. In DNA form, the CDR3 reads TGTGCCAGTACCCCAGTCGCGGCTGGGGCCAACGTCCTGACTTTC. Its protein is CASTPVAAGANVLTF. The full variable domain, rest sourced from reference TRBV19 and TRBJ2-6, is DGGITQSPKYLFRKEGQNVTLSCEQNLNHDAMYWYRQDPGQGLRLIYYSQIVNDFQKGDIAEGYSVSREKKESFPLTVTSAQKNPTAFYLCASTPVAAGANVLTFGAGSRLTVL.

V is TRBV11-2 and J is TRBJ2-7, with TRBD2 matching over 12 bases. The V gene's germline CDR1 is SGHAT and CDR2 FQNNGV. The CDR3 totals 16 residues. The junction had 4 bases not matched to a gene; V was cut back by 4 bases and J by 0 bases. This chain's CDR3 is CASSSPTSGGSYEQYF. The CDR3 bases are TGTGCCAGCAGCTCCCCGACTAGCGGGGGCTCCTACGAGCAGTACTTC.

The chain uses TRBV6-5 and TRBJ2-1; D is possibly TRBD1 (5 bases). Germline loops: CDR1 MNHEY, CDR2 SVGAGI. Trimming left V 7 bases short and J 3 bases short, with 13 bases between. The CDR3 is 14 amino acids. The CDR3 is CASNPDDSYNEQFF. CDR3 bases: TGTGCCAGCAACCCAGATGACAGCTACAATGAGCAGTTCTTC.

V usage is TRBV3-1 and J usage is TRBJ2-7; 7 nucleotides agree with TRBD2. The J segment lost 5 bases and the V segment lost 0 bases, leaving 10 bases of the junction unmatched. Germline-derived CDR1 and CDR2 are LGHDT and YNNKEL (reference sequence). The CDR3 extends over 16 amino acids. CDR3 amino acids: CASSQDLGGSGDEQYF. The CDR3 DNA is TGTGCCAGCAGCCAAGATCTAGGCGGGAGTGGGGACGAGCAGTACTTC.

This clonotype was picked up a small number of times. This chain uses TRBV29-1 with TRBJ2-6; 11 bases agree with TRBD1. Trimming cost V 7 bases and J 2 bases; bases outside gene matches: 10. The CDR3 consists of 17 residues. The V gene's germline CDR1 is SQVTM and CDR2 ANQGSEA. The CDR3 loop reads CSAHGQGQGAGANVLTF. The CDR3 DNA is TGCAGCGCCCATGGGCAGGGACAGGGGGCTGGGGCCAACGTCCTGACTTTC.

In regard to this clonotype: This clone may be a read error of a much larger clone one base away. This chain uses TRBV6-1 with TRBJ1-1; D not certain. Germline loops: CDR1 MNHNS, CDR2 SASEGT. Deletions cut 6 bases from V and 5 bases from J, with 13 bases between. This CDR3 spans 13 amino acids. The CDR3 nucleotides are TGTGCCAGCAGCTATACAGCGAGGACTGAAGCTTTCTTT. Amino acid sequence: CASSYTARTEAFF.

This clonotype came up a few times. The rearrangement links TRBV7-9 to TRBJ2-7; D gene uncertain. CDR3 size: 15 residues. The germline V and J ends were trimmed by 1 base and 2 bases, with 12 bases remaining between them. CDR1 and CDR2 from the germline V gene are SEHNR and FQNEAQ (reference sequence). The CDR3 coding sequence is TGTGCCAGCAGCTTAGGCGAGACACTTACCTACGAGCAGTACTTC. This codes for CASSLGETLTYEQYF.

This chain joins TRBV6-5 and TRBJ2-7; possibly TRBD1 or TRBD2 for D (5 bases each). The CDR3 spans 14 residues. V was clipped by 0 bases and J by 7 bases, with 13 bases between them. Germline lookup yields CDR1 MNHEY and CDR2 SVGAGI. CDR3 sequence (DNA): TGTGCCAGCAGTTACTCCGGGGCAGGCCTAGAGCAGTACTTC. Translating gives CASSYSGAGLEQYF.

This clonotype has only one observation. One end of the junction is discordant with germline, which a read error may explain. This chain uses TRBV3-1 with TRBJ2-3; 9 nucleotides line up with TRBD2. CDR3 length: 22 residues. The germline CDR1 and CDR2 sequences are LGHDT and YNNKEL (reference sequence). CDR3 protein: CASSPAASGELRAAESTGTQYF. The CDR3 nucleotides read TGTGCCAGCAGCCCGGCGGCTAGCGGGGAGCTAAGGGCGGCTGAAAGCACAGGTACGCAGTATTTT.

A word on this clonotype: This could be a read error, since a much larger clone is one nucleotide away. V and J are TRBV6-5 and TRBJ2-2; TRBD2 might be the D (5 bases). The CDR3 covers 15 residues. CDR1 is MNHEY, CDR2 SVGAGI, per germline. The CDR3 DNA is TGTGCCAGCAGTTACTCGTCCGCGAACACCGGGGAGCCGTTTTTT. This codes for CASSYSSANTGEPFF.

The chain employs TRBV5-6 and TRBJ2-1, with D possibly matching TRBD2 (6 bases). The CDR3 is 15 residues long. The V gene's germline CDR1 is SGHDT and CDR2 YYEEEE. Trimming pared 3 bases from V and 2 bases from J, leaving 12 bases between. CDR3: CASSWGDLPYNEQFF. In DNA form, the CDR3 reads TGTGCCAGCAGCTGGGGGGACCTTCCCTACAATGAGCAGTTCTTC.